This TCR beta chain was recorded in a study of blood T cell repertoires in COVID-19. About the study: Whether acute or convalescent, the COVID-19 samples came from the United States, Italy and Spain.

After removal of 5 bases from V and 6 bases from J, the junction contained 1 base not matched to a gene. Germline CDR1 and CDR2: GTSNPN and SVGIG (reference sequence). The CDR3 extends over 13 amino acids. Sequencing was performed with immunoSEQ multiplex PCR; in TCRdb, only in-frame clones are kept and a portion is missing. The sample contains about 100,000 clones, around four fifths of which appear only once. Sequencing was carried out using peripheral blood. J is TRBJ2-7 and V is TRBV30; 16 bases are a match to TRBD2. The sequence came from a man aged 50 to 60 with active or convalescent COVID-19. The CDR3 bases are TGTGCCTGGGGGACTAGCGGGAGGGGCGAGCAGTACTTC. Protein product: CAWGTSGRGEQYF.